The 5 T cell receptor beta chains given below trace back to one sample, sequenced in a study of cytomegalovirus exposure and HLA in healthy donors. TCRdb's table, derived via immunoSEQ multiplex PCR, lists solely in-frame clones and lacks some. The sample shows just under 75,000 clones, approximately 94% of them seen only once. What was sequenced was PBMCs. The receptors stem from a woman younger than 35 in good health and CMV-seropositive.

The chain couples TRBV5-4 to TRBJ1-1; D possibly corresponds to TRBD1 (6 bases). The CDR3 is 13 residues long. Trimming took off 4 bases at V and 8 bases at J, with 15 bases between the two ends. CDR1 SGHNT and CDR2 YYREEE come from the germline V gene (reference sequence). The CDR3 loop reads CASSPPSDSEAFF. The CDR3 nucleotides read TGTGCCAGCAGCCCACCCTCGGACAGCGAAGCTTTCTTT.

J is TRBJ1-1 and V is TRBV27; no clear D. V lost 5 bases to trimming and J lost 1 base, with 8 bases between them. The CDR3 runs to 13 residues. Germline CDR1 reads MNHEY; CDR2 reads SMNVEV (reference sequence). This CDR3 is CASSAERNTEAFF. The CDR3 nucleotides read TGTGCCAGCAGTGCCGAGAGGAACACTGAAGCTTTCTTT.

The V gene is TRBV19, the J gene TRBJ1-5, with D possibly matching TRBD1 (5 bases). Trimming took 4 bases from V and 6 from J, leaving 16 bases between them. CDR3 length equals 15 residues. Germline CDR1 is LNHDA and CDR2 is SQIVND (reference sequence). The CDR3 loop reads CASSTRRQGGQPQHF. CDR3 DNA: TGTGCCAGTAGTACCCGCCGCCAGGGCGGTCAGCCCCAGCATTTT.

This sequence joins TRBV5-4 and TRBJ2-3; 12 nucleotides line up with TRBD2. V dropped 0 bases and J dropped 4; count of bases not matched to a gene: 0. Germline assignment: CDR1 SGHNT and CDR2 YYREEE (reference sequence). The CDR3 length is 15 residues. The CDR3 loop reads CASSLGLAGADTQYF. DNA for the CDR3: TGTGCCAGCAGCTTGGGACTAGCGGGGGCAGATACGCAGTATTTT. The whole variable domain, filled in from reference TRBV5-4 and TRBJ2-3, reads ETGVTQSPTHLIKTRGQQVTLRCSSQSGHNTVSWYQQALGQGPQFIFQYYREEENGRGNFPPRFSGLQFPNYSSELNVNALELDDSALYLCASSLGLAGADTQYFGPGTRLTVL.

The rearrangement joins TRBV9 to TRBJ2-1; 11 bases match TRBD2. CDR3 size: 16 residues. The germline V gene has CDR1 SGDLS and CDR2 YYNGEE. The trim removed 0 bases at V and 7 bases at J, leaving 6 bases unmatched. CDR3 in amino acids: CASSVEGLAVGNEQFF. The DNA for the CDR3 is TGTGCCAGCAGCGTAGAGGGACTAGCGGTGGGGAATGAGCAGTTCTTC.